The T cell receptor (beta chain) under discussion was sequenced for a study of control samples from healthy donors and cancer patients. CDR1 KGHSH and CDR2 LQKENI come from the germline V gene. V lost 3 bases to trimming and J lost 2 bases, with 10 bases between them. CDR3 length equals 14 residues. The repertoire was sequenced with immunoSEQ multiplex PCR; TCRdb's copy has only in-frame clones and lacks some. The sample lists more than 150,000 clones, nearly 95% occurring once. The gene calls are TRBV18 and TRBJ2-5; D assignment may be TRBD1 or TRBD2 (5 bases each). Sequences were obtained from blood. The sequence derives from a man between 45 and 60 years old in good health. CDR3 in amino acids: CASSPRGGQETQYF. Written as DNA, the CDR3 is TGTGCCAGCTCACCGAGGGGCGGTCAAGAGACCCAGTACTTC.